A single sample gave rise to the 22 T cell receptor beta chains below, sequenced in a study of T cells in Graves' hyperthyroidism and ophthalmopathy. TCR beta CDR3 sequences were amplified from RNA transcripts. First-round RT-PCR with HTBI primers amplified the TCR CDR3 region. Using its own MiXCR run on the multiplex PCR reads, TCRdb lists one record per CDR3 protein. The top ten hold approximately 15% of the sample, which has roughly 530,000 distinct CDR3 sequences, roughly 15% seen once. Material: blood. The source is a young woman with Graves' ophthalmopathy.

This clonotype has at least ten counts. The chain links TRBV27 to TRBJ1-1; D call uncertain. The length of the CDR3 is 15 residues. Trimming stripped 5 bases from V and 5 bases from J, with 18 bases between. The germline CDR1 and CDR2 sequences are MNHEY and SMNVEV (reference sequence). The CDR3 bases are TGTGCCAGCAGTCCCCGGGCCCCCGGAGGGACTGAAGCTTTCTTT. This codes for CASSPRAPGGTEAFF.

In its sample, this clonotype was seen many times. The V call is TRBV28, the J call TRBJ2-7; 8 nucleotides align to TRBD1. CDR1 MDHEN and CDR2 SYDVKM come from the germline V gene. The CDR3 runs to 14 residues. The J segment lost 2 bases and the V segment lost 3 bases, leaving 3 bases of the junction unmatched. CDR3 DNA sequence: TGTGCCAGCAGTTTCCAGGGGGCCACCTACGAGCAGTACTTC. Translation: CASSFQGATYEQYF.

This clonotype was seen at least ten times. The gene calls are TRBV7-2 and TRBJ2-7; the D is unclear. V shed 1 base and J shed 3 bases, with 7 bases lying between them. The CDR3 covers 13 residues. Per the germline V gene, CDR1 is SGHTA and CDR2 is FQGNSA. This CDR3 reads CASSLELLYEQYF. The CDR3, as DNA: TGTGCCAGCAGCTTAGAATTGCTCTACGAGCAGTACTTC.

This clonotype has a handful of counts. This could be a read error, since a much larger clone is one nucleotide away. The V call is TRBV12-3 or TRBV12-4, the J call TRBJ2-1; D tentatively fits TRBD1 or TRBD2 (5 bases each). Deletions cut 6 bases from V and 9 bases from J, with 15 bases between. There are 13 residues in the CDR3. Here the CDR3 reads CASRAEGTGEQFF. The CDR3 bases are TGTGCCAGCAGGGCTGAGGGGACGGGTGAGCAGTTCTTC.

This clonotype was observed a handful of times. J is TRBJ1-2 and V is TRBV12-3 or TRBV12-4; D not certain. This CDR3 is 15 amino acids long. V was trimmed by 4 bases and J by 5 bases, leaving 17 bases between them. DNA of the CDR3: TGTGCCAGCAGTTCCTTGGACCCGATCAGTTATGGCTACACCTTC. This encodes CASSSLDPISYGYTF.

This clonotype appeared many times. V is TRBV20-1 and J is TRBJ2-3; weak D call: TRBD1 (6 bases). Trimming took off 6 bases at V and 8 bases at J, with 21 bases between the two ends. CDR1 and CDR2 (germline): DFQATT, SNEGSKA (reference sequence). The CDR3 consists of 14 residues. The CDR3 reads CSATRTQGYGTQYF. The CDR3 DNA follows: TGCAGTGCGACCAGAACACAGGGTTATGGTACGCAGTATTTT.

This clonotype showed up many times. The V call is TRBV18, the J call TRBJ1-4; TRBD1 matches at 7 bases. In germline, CDR1 is KGHSH, CDR2 LQKENI. The CDR3 has 16 residues. V shed 2 bases, J shed 8 bases, and the junction held 11 bases outside the gene matches. CDR3 DNA sequence: TGTGCCAGCTCACCAAACGCAGCGGGACAGCGGGAAAAACTGTTTTTT. Translating it yields CASSPNAAGQREKLFF.

J is TRBJ1-3 and V is TRBV9, with unresolved D. V lost 0 bases and J 4 bases, leaving 11 bases between the germline ends. The CDR3 extends over 15 amino acids. The germline V gene has CDR1 SGDLS and CDR2 YYNGEE. DNA for the CDR3: TGTGCCAGCAGCGTAGATGAGGGAGGCGGAAACACCATATATTTT. It translates to CASSVDEGGGNTIYF.

This clonotype occurred many times. The rearrangement links TRBV11-2 to TRBJ2-7; tentative D call: TRBD2 (7 bases). There are 16 residues in the CDR3. Germline V gene data show CDR1 as SGHAT and CDR2 as FQNNGV. Trimming took 1 base from V and 4 from J, leaving 17 bases between them. CDR3 nucleotide sequence: TGTGCCAGCAGCTTAGCTACCTCGGGGGGCAGTTACGAGCAGTACTTC. Residues: CASSLATSGGSYEQYF.

The table lists this clonotype with many counts. V usage is TRBV30 and J usage is TRBJ1-2; a possible D gene is TRBD1 (5 bases). V was trimmed by 2 bases and J by 3 bases, leaving 10 bases between them. This CDR3 is 13 amino acids long. Germline V gives CDR1 GTSNPN, CDR2 SVGIG (reference sequence). The chain's CDR3 is CAWSQGVYYGYTF. The CDR3 DNA is TGTGCCTGGAGTCAAGGGGTATACTATGGCTACACCTTC.

The rearrangement joins TRBV24-1 to TRBJ2-7; D gene unclear. Per germline, CDR1 KGHDR and CDR2 SFDVKD. CDR3 length equals 12 residues. Trimming stripped 0 bases from V and 8 bases from J, with 7 bases between. CDR3 bases: TGTGCCACCAGTGATTTGTGGGGTAAGCAGTACTTC. Protein product: CATSDLWGKQYF.

Many counts were recorded for this clonotype. The V and J genes are TRBV11-1 and TRBJ2-3; 8 bases align to TRBD2. The J segment lost 0 bases and the V segment lost 5 bases, leaving 7 bases of the junction unmatched. There are 16 residues in the CDR3. Per germline, CDR1 SGHAT and CDR2 FQDESV (reference sequence). CDR3 DNA: TGTGCCAGCAGCCGCAAGCGGGGGAGGAGCACAGATACGCAGTATTTT. Protein sequence: CASSRKRGRSTDTQYF.

At least ten counts were recorded for this clonotype. V and J are TRBV12-3 or TRBV12-4 and TRBJ1-1; maybe TRBD1 (5 bases). This CDR3 spans 15 amino acids. V was shortened by 4 bases and J by 4 bases, with 16 bases between the two germline ends. Here the CDR3 DNA reads TGTGCCAGCAGTTGGTCTAGTAGGCAGGGCACTGAAGCTTTCTTT. Its translation: CASSWSSRQGTEAFF.

The chain employs TRBV24-1 and TRBJ2-3; TRBD2 matches 7 bases. The CDR3 sequence is 15 residues long. Germline values: CDR1 KGHDR, CDR2 SFDVKD. V trimming: 0 bases; J trimming: 3 bases; junction bases outside the gene matches: 2. The DNA of the CDR3 is TGTGCCACCAGTGATTTGCCGGGAGGAACAGATACGCAGTATTTT. This gives the protein CATSDLPGGTDTQYF.

This clonotype appeared a few times. The rearrangement uses TRBV20-1 and TRBJ2-7; the D call may be TRBD1 or TRBD2 (5 bases each). Germline lookup yields CDR1 DFQATT and CDR2 SNEGSKA (reference sequence). V was cut by 7 bases and J by 2 bases, with 12 bases left in between. The CDR3 runs 12 residues. The CDR3 loop reads CSESGPTYEQYF. In DNA form, the CDR3 reads TGCAGTGAGTCGGGGCCGACCTACGAGCAGTACTTC.

The chain uses TRBV20-1 and TRBJ2-7, with D perhaps matching TRBD1 (6 bases). The CDR3 loop spans 14 amino acids. Between the trimmed V and J ends, which lost 3 bases and 0 bases, there was a span of 12 bases. Germline V gives CDR1 DFQATT, CDR2 SNEGSKA (reference sequence). This CDR3 is CSARARDTSYEQYF. In DNA, the CDR3 is TGCAGTGCTAGGGCCCGGGACACCTCCTACGAGCAGTACTTC.

This clonotype has just a few counts. In nucleotides, the CDR3 is TGTGCCAGCAGCTTGGACGGGGACGCAGCAGGTCGTACGCAGTATTTT. Translated: CASSLDGDAAGRTQYF. The chain links TRBV5-4 to TRBJ2-3, with D possibly being TRBD1 or TRBD2 (5 bases each). Germline V gene sequence: CDR1 SGHNT, CDR2 YYREEE (reference sequence). V lost 0 bases, J lost 8 bases, and 19 bases lay in between. This CDR3 is 16 amino acids long.

This clonotype turned up a few times. The gene calls are TRBV19 and TRBJ2-7; 8 bases align to TRBD2. CDR1 is LNHDA, CDR2 SQIVND, per germline (reference sequence). V lost 7 bases and J lost 0; bases outside the gene matches: 5. This CDR3 comprises 14 residues. CDR3 bases: TGTGCCAGTAAGACTAGCGCCAGCTCCTACGAGCAGTACTTC. It codes for CASKTSASSYEQYF.

This clonotype has at least ten counts. This chain uses TRBV28 with TRBJ2-2; D is uncertain. The V and J ends lost 3 bases and 4 bases respectively, with 15 bases between them. CDR3 length: 16 residues. The germline CDR1 and CDR2 sequences are MDHEN and SYDVKM. CDR3 in amino acids: CASSFVTALGTGELFF. The CDR3 region has the DNA TGTGCCAGCAGTTTTGTAACTGCCCTGGGCACCGGGGAGCTGTTTTTT.

The chain is built from TRBV18 and TRBJ2-7; 13 bases fit TRBD2. Germline V gene sequence: CDR1 KGHSH, CDR2 LQKENI. With V trimmed by 0 bases and J by 3 bases, 8 bases remained unmatched. This CDR3 contains 18 residues. CDR3 nucleotide sequence: TGTGCCAGCTCACCACCTGAACCAGGACTAGCGGGAGTCTACGAGCAGTACTTC. Translating it yields CASSPPEPGLAGVYEQYF.

This clonotype has a handful of counts. CDR3 protein: CASSESGNGEDTQYF. The CDR3 DNA reads as TGTGCCAGCAGTGAGAGCGGGAATGGTGAAGATACGCAGTATTTT. The rearrangement joins TRBV5-6 to TRBJ2-3; 7 bases agree with TRBD2. V lost 5 bases, J lost 5 bases, and 11 bases stayed unmatched. Per germline, CDR1 SGHDT and CDR2 YYEEEE. This CDR3 is 15 amino acids long.

This clonotype was observed many times. J is TRBJ1-3 and V is TRBV2; D might be TRBD1 (6 bases). V dropped 2 bases and J dropped 7 bases, with 15 bases sitting between them. The CDR3 consists of 15 residues. Germline loops: CDR1 SNHLY, CDR2 FYNNEI. CDR3 in DNA: TGTGCCAGCAGTGAAAGGGGGGCAATACGGAACACCATATATTTT. Translated, it gives CASSERGAIRNTIYF.